This entry lists 29 T cell receptor beta chains sequenced from one sample in a study of technical replicates of blood from several donors (dated by TCRdb to 2017 to 2019). Library construction relied on the immunoSEQ multiplex PCR assay. Sourced from immuneACCESS, this table was stored by TCRdb with only in-frame sequences that have V and J called. A share of the clones is absent; for the studies checked, an unresolved V gene accounts for under half, and the remainder has no known explanation. In this sample the table shows roughly 70,000 clones, 93% of which occur a single time. 0.25% to 0.3% of the sample is taken by the ten largest. The sample taken for sequencing was T cells isolated from PBMCs. These receptors originate from a human donor in good health.

The chain carries TRBV27 and TRBJ2-1; 7 bases fit TRBD1. The CDR3 length is 17 residues. With 3 bases clipped from V and 2 bases from J, the junction kept 10 bases outside the gene matches. Germline V gene lookup returns CDR1 MNHEY and CDR2 SMNVEV (reference sequence). This CDR3 is CASSFGIPQGTYNEQFF. The DNA of the CDR3 is TGTGCCAGCAGTTTCGGTATTCCACAGGGGACCTACAATGAGCAGTTCTTC.

The V gene is TRBV5-1, the J gene TRBJ1-5; tentatively, D is TRBD1 (6 bases). V dropped 3 bases and J dropped 5 bases, with 9 bases sitting between them. Germline V gene sequence: CDR1 SGHRS, CDR2 YFSETQ. CDR3 length: 13 amino acids. The CDR3 nucleotides are TGCGCCAGCAGCTACAACAGGGATCAGCCCCAGCATTTT. It is translated as CASSYNRDQPQHF.

The chain is built from TRBV7-9 and TRBJ2-1; D possibly corresponds to TRBD2 (6 bases). Trimming took off 5 bases at V and 8 bases at J, with 19 bases between the two ends. Germline loops: CDR1 SEHNR, CDR2 FQNEAQ (reference sequence). There are 15 residues in the CDR3. DNA of the CDR3: TGTGCCAGCAGCCCTATGGGACTTCCTCGGGATGAGCAGTTCTTC. This codes for CASSPMGLPRDEQFF.

The V call is TRBV28, the J call TRBJ2-5; maybe TRBD2 (5 bases). The CDR3 totals 15 residues. CDR1 is MDHEN and CDR2 is SYDVKM in the germline V gene. Trimming took off 5 bases at V and 1 base at J, with 14 bases between the two ends. CDR3 nucleotides: TGTGCCAGCAGTCTCTGGAGCGGCAGCCAAGAGACCCAGTACTTC. Protein product: CASSLWSGSQETQYF.

The chain is built from TRBV2 and TRBJ1-1; 7 nucleotides align to TRBD1. CDR1 and CDR2 (germline): SNHLY, FYNNEI. The CDR3 is 18 amino acids. Trimming at V came to 7 bases and at J to 0 bases, leaving 17 bases not matched to a gene. In nucleotides, the CDR3 is TGTGCCAGCACCCGACAGGGAATGGGCTCAAACTTGAACACTGAAGCTTTCTTT. This translates into CASTRQGMGSNLNTEAFF.

This clone has only one observation. DNA of the CDR3: TGTGCCAGCAGTCAACAGAGTAGCAATCAGCCCCAGCATTTT. Translation: CASSQQSSNQPQHF. The J gene is TRBJ1-5, the V gene TRBV6-6; D uncertain. Germline values: CDR1 MNHNY, CDR2 SVGAGI (reference sequence). V lost 5 bases and J 0 bases, leaving 8 bases between the germline ends. The length of the CDR3 is 14 residues.

The gene calls are TRBV7-8 and TRBJ2-7; 8 bases align to TRBD1. This CDR3 comprises 16 residues. Per the germline V gene, CDR1 is SGHVS and CDR2 is FQNEAQ. V shed 1 base and J 4 bases; nucleotides not matched to a gene: 9. The CDR3 spells CASSLEGQGAKYEQYF. The CDR3 DNA reads TGTGCCAGCAGCTTAGAAGGGCAGGGGGCGAAATACGAGCAGTACTTC.

The genes are TRBV5-1 and TRBJ2-1, with D perhaps TRBD2 (5 bases). Germline lookup yields CDR1 SGHRS and CDR2 YFSETQ. The CDR3 is 15 amino acids. Trimming stripped 1 base from V and 9 bases from J, with 17 bases between. The CDR3 spells CASSLYSGKSGEQFF. CDR3 nucleotide sequence: TGCGCCAGCAGCTTGTACTCGGGAAAGTCGGGTGAGCAGTTCTTC.

V is TRBV5-1 and J is TRBJ2-1, with 10 bases lining up with TRBD1. V lost 2 bases to trimming and J lost 7 bases; unmatched junction nucleotides: 3. This CDR3 is built from 14 residues. From germline, CDR1 is SGHRS and CDR2 YFSETQ. As DNA, the CDR3 is TGCGCCAGCAGCTTCGGGACAGGGGCTAATGAGCAGTTCTTC. Translating it yields CASSFGTGANEQFF.

The gene calls are TRBV5-5 and TRBJ2-5; 8 nucleotides agree with TRBD2. The CDR3 length is 15 residues. Germline lookup yields CDR1 SGHKS and CDR2 YYEKEE (reference sequence). The junction had 6 bases not matched to a gene; V was cut back by 0 bases and J by 5 bases. CDR3 residues: CASSLVAGTRETQYF. The CDR3, as DNA: TGTGCCAGCAGCTTGGTAGCGGGGACGCGGGAGACCCAGTACTTC. Drawing the rest from reference TRBV5-5 and TRBJ2-5, the complete variable domain is DAGVTQSPTHLIKTRGQQVTLRCSPISGHKSVSWYQQVLGQGPQFIFQYYEKEERGRGNFPDRFSARQFPNYSSELNVNALLLGDSALYLCASSLVAGTRETQYFGPGTRLLVL.

The chain joins TRBV6-5 to TRBJ2-1, with D uncertain. V lost 0 bases and J 7 bases, leaving 10 bases between the germline ends. This CDR3 comprises 14 residues. Germline values: CDR1 MNHEY, CDR2 SVGAGI. CDR3 protein: CASSYSIASNEQFF. The DNA of the CDR3 is TGTGCCAGCAGTTACTCCATCGCTAGTAATGAGCAGTTCTTC.

The chain has TRBV29-1 and TRBJ1-4; D unresolved. The CDR3 totals 13 residues. V was cut by 6 bases and J by 8 bases, with 16 bases left in between. Per the germline V gene, CDR1 is SQVTM and CDR2 is ANQGSEA. The CDR3 DNA reads TGCAGCGTCAGCACTTCTCCGGGAGAAAAACTGTTTTTT. Translated, it gives CSVSTSPGEKLFF.

V usage is TRBV28 and J usage is TRBJ1-5; D possibly corresponds to TRBD1 (5 bases). The CDR3 runs to 14 residues. Trimming removed 6 bases from V and 11 bases from J, with 20 bases in between. CDR1 is MDHEN and CDR2 is SYDVKM in the germline V gene. The CDR3 is CASSPGTAVTSQHF. As DNA, the CDR3 is TGTGCCAGCAGCCCCGGGACTGCCGTAACGTCCCAGCATTTT.

This clone was seen only once. The chain recombines TRBV13 with TRBJ2-2; TRBD1 matches at 8 bases. V gave up 3 bases and J gave up 5 bases; unmatched junction bases: 8. This CDR3 has 16 residues. The germline V gene has CDR1 PRHDT and CDR2 FYEKMQ (reference sequence). CDR3 sequence reads: CASSLPQYRGTGELFF. CDR3 coding DNA: TGTGCCAGCAGCTTGCCCCAATACAGGGGGACCGGGGAGCTGTTTTTT.

The chain combines TRBV5-4 with TRBJ1-2; D possibly corresponds to TRBD1 (6 bases). Between the trimmed V and J ends, which lost 0 bases and 0 bases, there was a span of 18 bases. The CDR3 totals 18 residues. Germline V gene lookup returns CDR1 SGHNT and CDR2 YYREEE (reference sequence). CDR3 sequence reads: CASSLVFVGGAANYGYTF. The CDR3 region has the DNA TGTGCCAGCAGCTTGGTGTTCGTAGGGGGAGCCGCTAACTATGGCTACACCTTC.

V and J are TRBV7-2 and TRBJ1-2, with D hard to call. Per the germline V gene, CDR1 is SGHTA and CDR2 is FQGNSA. The CDR3 totals 16 residues. Trimming shortened V by 5 bases and J by 6 bases, and 22 bases separated the two germline ends. CDR3 protein: CASSAERTSLKDGYTF. The CDR3 bases are TGTGCCAGCAGCGCCGAAAGGACTTCCCTAAAGGATGGCTACACCTTC.

V and J are TRBV5-1 and TRBJ2-7; a possible D gene is TRBD2 (5 bases). The V gene lost 0 bases and the J gene lost 2 bases, with 12 bases spanning the gap. The CDR3 is 15 residues long. Germline lookup yields CDR1 SGHRS and CDR2 YFSETQ. CDR3 sequence (DNA): TGCGCCAGCAGCTTGGGCGAGGGCAGACCCTACGAGCAGTACTTC. Residues: CASSLGEGRPYEQYF.

The chain recombines TRBV5-1 with TRBJ2-7; 10 bases line up with TRBD1. The ends lost 2 bases at V and 4 bases at J; junction bases unmatched: 6. Germline V gene lookup returns CDR1 SGHRS and CDR2 YFSETQ. The CDR3 loop spans 15 amino acids. The CDR3 coding sequence is TGCGCCAGCAGCTTAACCGGGACAGGGGCATACGAGCAGTACTTC. Amino acid sequence: CASSLTGTGAYEQYF.

There are a few counts of this clone. V usage is TRBV5-1 and J usage is TRBJ2-3; D perhaps matches TRBD1 (5 bases). V lost 2 bases to trimming and J lost 2 bases, with 9 bases between them. Germline V gene data show CDR1 as SGHRS and CDR2 as YFSETQ. The CDR3 is made up of 14 amino acids. Here the CDR3 reads CASSLGQDTDTQYF. CDR3 sequence (DNA): TGCGCCAGCAGCTTAGGACAAGACACAGATACGCAGTATTTT.

The chain links TRBV19 to TRBJ2-7; a possible D gene is TRBD1 (6 bases). Looked up from germline, CDR1 is LNHDA and CDR2 is SQIVND (reference sequence). Trimming shortened V by 5 bases and J by 4 bases, and 12 bases separated the two germline ends. The CDR3 runs to 13 residues. The DNA for the CDR3 is TGTGCCAGTAGTGTGACAGGAATATACGAGCAGTACTTC. Translated, it gives CASSVTGIYEQYF.

This clone was counted between two and nine times. V gene TRBV19 combines with J gene TRBJ1-1; D is possibly TRBD1 (5 bases). Germline V gene lookup returns CDR1 LNHDA and CDR2 SQIVND (reference sequence). With 3 bases removed from V and 4 bases from J, the gap between germline ends came to 12 bases. The CDR3 length is 14 residues. The CDR3 nucleotides read TGTGCCAGTAGTATTACAGGAAGGGGCACTGAAGCTTTCTTT. This codes for CASSITGRGTEAFF.

The chain has TRBV5-1 and TRBJ2-1, with 12 bases fitting TRBD2. In germline, CDR1 is SGHRS, CDR2 YFSETQ. The CDR3 loop spans 17 amino acids. The trim removed 4 bases at V and 8 bases at J, leaving 13 bases unmatched. The CDR3 loop is CASSLEASGRAFHEQFF. CDR3 in DNA: TGCGCCAGCAGCCTGGAGGCTAGCGGGAGGGCCTTCCATGAGCAGTTCTTC.

The chain links TRBV5-6 to TRBJ1-1; no firm D call. Trimming took off 0 bases at V and 1 base at J, with 7 bases between the two ends. The CDR3 totals 14 residues. Germline CDR1 SGHDT, CDR2 YYEEEE. For the CDR3, the DNA is TGTGCCAGCAGCTTGGTAGCCACGAACACTGAAGCTTTCTTT. It specifies CASSLVATNTEAFF.

The chain recombines TRBV5-1 with TRBJ1-5; 8 bases line up with TRBD1. The CDR3 is 15 residues long. Per the germline V gene, CDR1 is SGHRS and CDR2 is YFSETQ. V lost 4 bases and J lost 6; bases outside the gene matches: 9. CDR3 region: CASSPTGDIVQPQHF. In DNA, the CDR3 is TGCGCCAGCAGCCCGACAGGGGATATAGTTCAGCCCCAGCATTTT.

V gene TRBV4-2 combines with J gene TRBJ2-2; maybe TRBD2 (6 bases). The length of the CDR3 is 15 residues. From germline, CDR1 is LGHNA and CDR2 YNFKEQ. The ends were cut back, 4 bases at V and 1 base at J, with 10 bases in the middle. CDR3 in amino acids: CASSLGTLNTGELFF. As DNA, the CDR3 is TGTGCCAGCAGCCTAGGGACTTTGAACACCGGGGAGCTGTTTTTT.

This clone was seen only once. The chain carries TRBV6-5 and TRBJ2-2; perhaps TRBD1 as D (5 bases). Germline V lookup: CDR1 MNHEY, CDR2 SVGAGI. CDR3 size: 13 residues. The V gene lost 6 bases and the J gene lost 7 bases, with 12 bases spanning the gap. CDR3 in amino acids: CASRMTDVGELFF. CDR3 in DNA: TGTGCCAGCAGAATGACAGATGTCGGGGAGCTGTTTTTT.

The chain recombines TRBV2 with TRBJ1-3; D uncertain. Germline assignment: CDR1 SNHLY and CDR2 FYNNEI. V gave up 7 bases and J gave up 0 bases, with 10 bases separating them. This CDR3 has 14 amino acids. CDR3 bases: TGTGCCAGCAACCGACTGAGCTCTGGAAACACCATATATTTT. This sequence encodes CASNRLSSGNTIYF.

The chain has TRBV10-3 and TRBJ1-2, with a possible D match to TRBD1 (6 bases). The CDR3 totals 14 residues. Trimming removed 0 bases from V and 2 bases from J, with 7 bases in between. Germline V gives CDR1 ENHRY, CDR2 SYGVKD. CDR3 DNA sequence: TGTGCCATCAGTGAGTCTCAGGGGAACTATGGCTACACCTTC. Translated: CAISESQGNYGYTF.

This chain links TRBV5-1 with TRBJ2-1; D is ambiguous. Germline V gene data show CDR1 as SGHRS and CDR2 as YFSETQ. V shed 0 bases and J shed 0 bases, with 7 bases lying between them. This CDR3 is built from 15 residues. The chain's CDR3 is CASSLGESSYNEQFF. CDR3 nucleotides: TGCGCCAGCAGCTTGGGCGAGAGCTCCTACAATGAGCAGTTCTTC.